This record looks at one T cell receptor beta chain sequence and its context. Its antigen is still unknown. The data belong to a study of response to subunit inactivated influenza vaccine. Findings and limits, study-wide: The study's authors posited that every seasonal influenza vaccination enlists few new T cells.

The CDR3 has 14 amino acids. The V gene's germline CDR1 is ENHRY and CDR2 SYGVKD. Trimming removed 4 bases at V and 4 bases at J, with 10 bases between. Each CDR3 protein is one row after TCRdb ran MiXCR on the RT-PCR reads. The table includes 700,000 to 900,000 distinct CDR3 sequences, 21% detected once. This receptor was taken from a man aged 50 or older who received an inactivated influenza vaccine. Sequencing was performed on PBMCs from blood, taken roughly 5 days after vaccination. The V gene is TRBV10-3, the J gene TRBJ2-2; D remains unclear. CDR3 DNA sequence: TGTGCCATCAGTGTCTCAGGTGCCACCGGGGAGCTGTTTTTT. Translating gives CAISVSGATGELFF.